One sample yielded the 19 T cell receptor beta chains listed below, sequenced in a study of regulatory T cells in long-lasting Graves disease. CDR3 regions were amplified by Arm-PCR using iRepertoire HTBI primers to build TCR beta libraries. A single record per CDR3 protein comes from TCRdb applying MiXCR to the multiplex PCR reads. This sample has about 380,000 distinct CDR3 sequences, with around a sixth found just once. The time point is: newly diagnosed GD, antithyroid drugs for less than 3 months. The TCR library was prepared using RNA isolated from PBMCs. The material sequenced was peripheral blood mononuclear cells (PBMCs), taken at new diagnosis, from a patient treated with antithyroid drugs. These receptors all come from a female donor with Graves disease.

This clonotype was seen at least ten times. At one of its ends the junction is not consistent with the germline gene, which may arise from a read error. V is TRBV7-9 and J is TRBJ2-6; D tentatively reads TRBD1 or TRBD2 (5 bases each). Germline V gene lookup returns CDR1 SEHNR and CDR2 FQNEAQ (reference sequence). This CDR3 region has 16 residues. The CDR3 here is CTSSKGRSSGANVLTF. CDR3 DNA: TGTACCAGCAGCAAGGGACGTAGCTCTGGGGCCAACGTCCTGACTTTC.

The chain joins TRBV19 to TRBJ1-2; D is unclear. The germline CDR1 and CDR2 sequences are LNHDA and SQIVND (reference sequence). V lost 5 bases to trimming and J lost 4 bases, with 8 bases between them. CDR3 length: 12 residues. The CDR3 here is CASSFRIYGYTF. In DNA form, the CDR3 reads TGTGCCAGTAGTTTCCGGATCTATGGCTACACCTTC. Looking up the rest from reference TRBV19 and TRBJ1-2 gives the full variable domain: DGGITQSPKYLFRKEGQNVTLSCEQNLNHDAMYWYRQDPGQGLRLIYYSQIVNDFQKGDIAEGYSVSREKKESFPLTVTSAQKNPTAFYLCASSFRIYGYTFGSGTRLTVV.

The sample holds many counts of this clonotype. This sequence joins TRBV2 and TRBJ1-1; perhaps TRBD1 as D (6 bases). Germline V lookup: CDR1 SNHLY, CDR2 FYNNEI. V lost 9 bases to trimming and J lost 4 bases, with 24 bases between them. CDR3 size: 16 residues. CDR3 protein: CASQRQASALATEAFF. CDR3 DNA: TGTGCCAGTCAACGACAGGCCTCAGCGCTTGCCACTGAAGCTTTCTTT.

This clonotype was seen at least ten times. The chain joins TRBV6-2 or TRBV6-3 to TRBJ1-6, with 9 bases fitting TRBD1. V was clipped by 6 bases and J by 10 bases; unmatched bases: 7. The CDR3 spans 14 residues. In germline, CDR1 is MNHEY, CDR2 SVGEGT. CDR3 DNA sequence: TGTGCCAGCAGCGAGGACAGGGGACAGTCACCCCTCCACTTT. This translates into CASSEDRGQSPLHF.

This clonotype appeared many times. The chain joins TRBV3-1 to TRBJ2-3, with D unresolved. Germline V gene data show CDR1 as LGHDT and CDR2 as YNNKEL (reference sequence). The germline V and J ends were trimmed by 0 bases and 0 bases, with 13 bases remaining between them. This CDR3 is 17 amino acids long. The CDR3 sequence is CASSQDSRRLSTDTQYF. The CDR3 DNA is TGTGCCAGCAGCCAAGATTCGCGACGACTGAGCACAGATACGCAGTATTTT.

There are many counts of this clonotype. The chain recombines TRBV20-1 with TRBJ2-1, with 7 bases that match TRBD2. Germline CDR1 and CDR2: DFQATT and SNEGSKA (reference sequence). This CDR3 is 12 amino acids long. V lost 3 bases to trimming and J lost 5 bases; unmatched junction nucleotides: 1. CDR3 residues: CSASLADNEQFF. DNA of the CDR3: TGCAGTGCTAGCCTAGCGGACAATGAGCAGTTCTTC.

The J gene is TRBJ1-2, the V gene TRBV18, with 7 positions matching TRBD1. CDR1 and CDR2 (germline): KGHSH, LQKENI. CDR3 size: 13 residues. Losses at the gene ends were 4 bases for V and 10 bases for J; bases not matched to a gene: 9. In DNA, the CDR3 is TGTGCCAGCTCACTGGGGACAGAAAGGCCCTACACCTTC. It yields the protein CASSLGTERPYTF. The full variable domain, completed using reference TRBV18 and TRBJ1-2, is NAGVMQNPRHLVRRRGQEARLRCSPMKGHSHVYWYRQLPEEGLKFMVYLQKENIIDESGMPKERFSAEFPKEGPSILRIQQVVRGDSAAYFCASSLGTERPYTFGSGTRLTVV.

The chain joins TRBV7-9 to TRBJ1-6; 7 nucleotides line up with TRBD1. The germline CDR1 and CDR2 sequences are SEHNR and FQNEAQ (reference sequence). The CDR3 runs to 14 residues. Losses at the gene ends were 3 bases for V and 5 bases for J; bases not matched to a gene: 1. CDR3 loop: CASSFGTDNSPLHF. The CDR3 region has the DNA TGTGCCAGCAGCTTCGGGACAGATAATTCACCCCTCCACTTT.

The CDR3 region is CASSETPRNTDTQYF. CDR3 sequence (DNA): TGTGCCAGCAGTGAGACTCCACGGAACACAGATACGCAGTATTTT. This chain links TRBV12-3 or TRBV12-4 with TRBJ2-3; the D is unclear. The germline V and J ends were trimmed by 5 bases and 2 bases, with 14 bases remaining between them. The CDR3 contains 15 residues.

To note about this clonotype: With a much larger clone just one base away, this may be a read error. As DNA, the CDR3 is TGTGCCATCAGTGAGGTTGAACTGAACACTGAAGCTCTCTTT. Protein product: CAISEVELNTEALF. The chain combines TRBV10-3 with TRBJ1-1; no reliable D call. Germline CDR1 and CDR2: ENHRY and SYGVKD. The CDR3 is 14 amino acids.

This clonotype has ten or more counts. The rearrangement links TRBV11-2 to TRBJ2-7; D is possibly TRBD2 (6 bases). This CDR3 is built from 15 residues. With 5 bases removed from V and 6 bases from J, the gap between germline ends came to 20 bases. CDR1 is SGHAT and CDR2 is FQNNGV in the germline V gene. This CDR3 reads CASSLTGTEGVEQYF. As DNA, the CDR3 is TGTGCCAGCAGCCTCACCGGGACTGAGGGCGTCGAGCAGTACTTC.

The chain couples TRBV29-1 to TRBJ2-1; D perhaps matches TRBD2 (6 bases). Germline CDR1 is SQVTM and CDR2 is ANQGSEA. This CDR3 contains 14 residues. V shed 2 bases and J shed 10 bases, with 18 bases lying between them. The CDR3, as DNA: TGCAGCGTTGAAATGTCTAGCGATGGGGGGGAGCAGTTCTTC. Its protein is CSVEMSSDGGEQFF.

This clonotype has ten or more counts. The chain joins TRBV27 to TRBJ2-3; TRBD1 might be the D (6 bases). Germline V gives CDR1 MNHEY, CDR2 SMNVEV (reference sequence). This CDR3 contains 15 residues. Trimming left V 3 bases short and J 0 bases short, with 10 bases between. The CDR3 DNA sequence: TGTGCCAGCAGTTTCCGACAGGTTAGCACAGATACGCAGTATTTT. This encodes CASSFRQVSTDTQYF.

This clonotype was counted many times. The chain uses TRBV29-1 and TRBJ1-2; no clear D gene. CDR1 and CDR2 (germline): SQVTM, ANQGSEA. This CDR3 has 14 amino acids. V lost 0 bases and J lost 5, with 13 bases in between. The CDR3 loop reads CSVEDPVEGYGYTF. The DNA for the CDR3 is TGCAGCGTTGAAGATCCGGTTGAGGGATATGGCTACACCTTC. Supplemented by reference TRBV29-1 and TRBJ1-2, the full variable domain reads SAVISQKPSRDICQRGTSLTIQCQVDSQVTMMFWYRQQPGQSLTLIATANQGSEATYESGFVIDKFPISRPNLTFSTLTVSNMSPEDSSIYLCSVEDPVEGYGYTFGSGTRLTVV.

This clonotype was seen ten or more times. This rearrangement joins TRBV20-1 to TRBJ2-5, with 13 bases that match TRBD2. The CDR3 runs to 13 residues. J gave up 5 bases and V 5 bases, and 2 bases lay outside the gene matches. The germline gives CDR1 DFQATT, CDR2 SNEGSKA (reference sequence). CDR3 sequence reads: CSAWTSGSETQYF. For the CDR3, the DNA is TGCAGTGCTTGGACTAGCGGGAGTGAGACCCAGTACTTC.

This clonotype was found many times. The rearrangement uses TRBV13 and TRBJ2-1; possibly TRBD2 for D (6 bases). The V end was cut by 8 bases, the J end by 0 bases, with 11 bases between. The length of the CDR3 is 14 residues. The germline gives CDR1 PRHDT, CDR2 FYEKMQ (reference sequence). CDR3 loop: CASSGTRSYNEQFF. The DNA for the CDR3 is TGTGCCAGCTCCGGGACTCGCTCCTACAATGAGCAGTTCTTC.

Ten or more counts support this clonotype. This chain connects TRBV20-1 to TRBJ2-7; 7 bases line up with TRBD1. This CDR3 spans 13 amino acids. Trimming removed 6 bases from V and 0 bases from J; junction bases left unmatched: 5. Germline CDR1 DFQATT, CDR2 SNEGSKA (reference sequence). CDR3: CSARGQLSYEQYF. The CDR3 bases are TGCAGTGCCAGGGGACAGCTCTCCTACGAGCAGTACTTC.

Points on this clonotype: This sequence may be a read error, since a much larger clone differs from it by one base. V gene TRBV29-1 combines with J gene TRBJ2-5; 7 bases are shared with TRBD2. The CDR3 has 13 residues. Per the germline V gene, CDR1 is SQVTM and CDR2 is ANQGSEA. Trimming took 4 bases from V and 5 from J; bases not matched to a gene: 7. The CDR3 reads CSVAPSGRETQYF. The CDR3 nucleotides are TGCAGCGTTGCGCCTAGCGGCAGGGAGACCCAGTACTTC.

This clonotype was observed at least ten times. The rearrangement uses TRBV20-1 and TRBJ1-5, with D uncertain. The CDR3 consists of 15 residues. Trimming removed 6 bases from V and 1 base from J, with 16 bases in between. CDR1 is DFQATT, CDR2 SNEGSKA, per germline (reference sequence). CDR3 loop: CSASALEASNQPQHF. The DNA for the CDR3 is TGCAGTGCCTCCGCGTTGGAGGCCAGCAATCAGCCCCAGCATTTT.